Listed here are 28 T cell receptor beta chains from one sample, sequenced in a study of shared clonotypes between healthy human individuals. The protocol was immunoSEQ multiplex PCR, while the TCRdb copy is restricted to in-frame clones and leaves out a portion. The repertoire holds about 1.1 million clones, around 78% seen once, with about 0.52% in the top ten. The sequenced material came from memory CD4+ T cells from PBMCs. Subset indicated: CD45RA-negative fraction. The receptors were sampled from a man in his late teens or twenties in good health. Some clones in this sample may be carry-over from other donors' samples.

The chain couples TRBV7-9 to TRBJ2-7; tentative D call: TRBD1 (5 bases). Germline CDR1 is SEHNR and CDR2 is FQNEAQ (reference sequence). This CDR3 region has 12 residues. The V end was cut by 5 bases, the J end by 6 bases, with 11 bases between. CDR3 protein: CASSIAGPEQYF. Here the CDR3 DNA reads TGTGCCAGCAGCATCGCAGGGCCCGAGCAGTACTTC. The full variable domain, completed using reference TRBV7-9 and TRBJ2-7, is DTGVSQNPRHKITKRGQNVTFRCDPISEHNRLYWYRQTLGQGPEFLTYFQNEAQLEKSRLLSDRFSAERPKGSFSTLEIQRTEQGDSAMYLCASSIAGPEQYFGPGTRLTVT.

This rearrangement joins TRBV7-2 to TRBJ2-3; TRBD2 matches at 7 bases. With V trimmed by 5 bases and J by 3 bases, 14 bases remained unmatched. The CDR3 extends over 17 amino acids. CDR1 is SGHTA and CDR2 is FQGNSA in the germline V gene. The CDR3 loop reads CASSPGLGFDLTDTQYF. In DNA, the CDR3 is TGTGCCAGCAGCCCCGGACTAGGGTTTGATTTGACAGATACGCAGTATTTT. The full variable domain, with the rest looked up from reference TRBV7-2 and TRBJ2-3, is GAGVSQSPSNKVTEKGKDVELRCDPISGHTALYWYRQSLGQGLEFLIYFQGNSAPDKSGLPSDRFSAERTGGSVSTLTIQRTQQEDSAVYLCASSPGLGFDLTDTQYFGPGTRLTVL.

V is TRBV23-1 and J is TRBJ1-5, with 8 positions matching TRBD1. TRBV23-1 carries the ORF label, with uncertain function. The CDR3 covers 15 residues. The junction had 13 bases not matched to a gene; V was cut back by 6 bases and J by 9 bases. This CDR3 reads CASSPRDRGVRPQHF. The CDR3 nucleotides read TGCGCCAGCAGCCCCCGAGACAGGGGCGTTCGGCCCCAGCATTTT.

V is TRBV27 and J is TRBJ1-1; D uncertain. Germline CDR1 MNHEY, CDR2 SMNVEV (reference sequence). V was cut by 2 bases and J by 1 base, with 5 bases left in between. This CDR3 contains 13 residues. This CDR3 is CASSLRQNTEAFF. The CDR3 region has the DNA TGTGCCAGCAGTTTAAGACAGAACACTGAAGCTTTCTTT.

The rearrangement uses TRBV25-1 and TRBJ1-1, with 8 nucleotides matching TRBD1. The CDR3 runs 17 residues. In germline, CDR1 is MGHDK, CDR2 SYGVNS. J gave up 2 bases and V 3 bases, and 11 bases lay outside the gene matches. In nucleotides, the CDR3 is TGTGCCAGCAGTGATTTCGGTACAGGGGGTAAAAACACTGAAGCTTTCTTT. Its protein product is CASSDFGTGGKNTEAFF.

The chain combines TRBV6-1 with TRBJ2-3; maybe TRBD1 (6 bases). The length of the CDR3 is 14 residues. Germline V gene lookup returns CDR1 MNHNS and CDR2 SASEGT. Deletions cut 8 bases from V and 5 bases from J, with 17 bases between. CDR3: CASLPGTLGDTQYF. The CDR3 coding sequence is TGTGCCAGCCTGCCGGGGACACTCGGAGATACGCAGTATTTT.

This clone was found many times. This sample also contains other DNA sequences that code for the same CDR3. This chain uses TRBV5-4 with TRBJ1-2, with D unresolved. This CDR3 has 13 amino acids. Germline-derived CDR1 and CDR2 are SGHNT and YYREEE (reference sequence). V lost 0 bases to trimming and J lost 2 bases, with 5 bases between them. CDR3 in DNA: TGTGCCAGCAGCTTGGACACAAACTATGGCTACACCTTC. Its translation: CASSLDTNYGYTF.

This clone has only a few counts. This sequence joins TRBV5-4 and TRBJ2-7; 14 bases agree with TRBD2. CDR3 length: 15 residues. CDR1 and CDR2 from the germline V gene are SGHNT and YYREEE (reference sequence). Trimming took 4 bases from V and 6 from J; bases not matched to a gene: 6. The DNA of the CDR3 is TGTGCCAGCAGCCCGGGGACTAGCGGGAGTACCGAGCAGTACTTC. Protein: CASSPGTSGSTEQYF.

V usage is TRBV15 and J usage is TRBJ2-3; 8 bases are shared with TRBD2. The ends lost 3 bases at V and 1 base at J; junction bases unmatched: 12. The CDR3 spans 18 residues. The germline V gene has CDR1 LNHNV and CDR2 YYDKDF (reference sequence). CDR3 nucleotide sequence: TGTGCCACCAGCAGCCGCAGAATGGCGGGAGGAGGCACAGATACGCAGTATTTT. It is translated as CATSSRRMAGGGTDTQYF.

The rearrangement uses TRBV5-5 and TRBJ1-2; the D is unclear. This CDR3 spans 14 amino acids. V lost 4 bases to trimming and J lost 7 bases, with 17 bases between them. Germline V gives CDR1 SGHKS, CDR2 YYEKEE (reference sequence). In DNA form, the CDR3 reads TGTGCCAGCAGCCCTTGGACCCTCGGGAGTGGCTACACCTTC. It translates to CASSPWTLGSGYTF.

The chain is built from TRBV7-6 and TRBJ2-2, with D uncertain. The V gene lost 5 bases and the J gene lost 1 base, with 8 bases spanning the gap. Germline V gene sequence: CDR1 SGHVS, CDR2 FNYEAQ. The CDR3 runs to 14 residues. CDR3 residues: CASSAQRNTGELFF. The DNA for the CDR3 is TGTGCCAGCAGCGCCCAGAGGAACACCGGGGAGCTGTTTTTT.

J is TRBJ2-7 and V is TRBV28, with a possible D match to TRBD1 (6 bases). The germline V gene has CDR1 MDHEN and CDR2 SYDVKM. V lost 10 bases and J 4 bases, leaving 14 bases between the germline ends. The CDR3 runs 12 residues. This chain's CDR3 is CATLQGVYEQYF. The CDR3 nucleotides read TGTGCCACTCTACAGGGAGTTTACGAGCAGTACTTC.

This chain uses TRBV5-1 with TRBJ1-4, with 7 bases matching TRBD1. Germline V gene data show CDR1 as SGHRS and CDR2 as YFSETQ. The V gene end was trimmed by 2 bases and the J gene end by 5 bases; junction bases not matched to a gene: 9. The CDR3 length is 16 residues. As DNA, the CDR3 is TGCGCCAGCAGCTTAGGGGAGACAGGGTGGAATGAAAAACTGTTTTTT. The encoded protein is CASSLGETGWNEKLFF.

This chain uses TRBV6-5 with TRBJ1-1; 11 nucleotides line up with TRBD1. Losses at the gene ends were 6 bases for V and 12 bases for J; bases not matched to a gene: 15. Germline-derived CDR1 and CDR2 are MNHEY and SVGAGI. The CDR3 covers 15 residues. The CDR3 nucleotides are TGTGCCAGCAGCCTCGGAGGACAGGGGGCTACGGGGACTTTCTTT. Protein sequence: CASSLGGQGATGTFF.

This clone has a single count. The chain joins TRBV28 to TRBJ2-7; D may be TRBD1 (6 bases). V lost 1 base to trimming and J lost 6 bases, with 13 bases between them. The CDR3 runs 14 residues. The germline V gene encodes CDR1 MDHEN and CDR2 SYDVKM. CDR3 loop: CASSLSGDTSEQYF. The CDR3 DNA reads as TGTGCCAGCAGTTTATCAGGGGACACCAGCGAGCAGTACTTC. The whole variable domain, remainder taken from reference TRBV28 and TRBJ2-7, is DVKVTQSSRYLVKRTGEKVFLECVQDMDHENMFWYRQDPGLGLRLIYFSYDVKMKEKGDIPEGYSVSREKKERFSLILESASTNQTSMYLCASSLSGDTSEQYFGPGTRLTVT.

CDR3 amino acids: CASSYISGASTDTQYF. The CDR3 DNA follows: TGTGCCAGCAGCTATATTAGCGGGGCTAGCACAGATACGCAGTATTTT. V and J are TRBV7-2 and TRBJ2-3; TRBD2 matches 8 bases. CDR3 length: 16 residues. With V trimmed by 4 bases and J by 0 bases, 6 bases remained unmatched. The germline V gene encodes CDR1 SGHTA and CDR2 FQGNSA.

The chain recombines TRBV2 with TRBJ2-1; D is possibly TRBD2 (6 bases). The CDR3 loop spans 12 amino acids. Per germline, CDR1 SNHLY and CDR2 FYNNEI. The V end was cut by 6 bases, the J end by 7 bases, with 10 bases between. The CDR3 sequence is CASSGSWNEQFF. The CDR3 DNA reads as TGTGCCAGCAGCGGGAGTTGGAATGAGCAGTTCTTC.

The CDR3 loop reads CASSPSQGEEETQYF. CDR3 bases: TGTGCCAGCTCACCCTCCCAGGGAGAGGAAGAGACCCAGTACTTC. The rearrangement links TRBV18 to TRBJ2-5, with D perhaps being TRBD1 or TRBD2 (5 bases each). The CDR3 has 15 amino acids. Germline V lookup: CDR1 KGHSH, CDR2 LQKENI. Trimming cost V 3 bases and J 3 bases, with 14 bases left between them.

This clone was found a few times. A much larger clone differs by one base, so this may be a read error. The same CDR3 can be traced to other DNA sequences in this sample. The rearrangement uses TRBV30 and TRBJ1-1, with a tentative D call TRBD1 (6 bases). The CDR3 spans 11 residues. Germline loops: CDR1 GTSNPN, CDR2 SVGIG (reference sequence). This CDR3 reads CAWRDMTEAFF. Here the CDR3 DNA reads TGCGCCTGGAGGGACATGACTGAAGCTTTCTTT.

This clone was picked up one time. The rearrangement joins TRBV5-1 to TRBJ2-2; either TRBD1 or TRBD2 may fit D (6 bases each). The CDR3 runs to 14 residues. Trimming removed 5 bases at V and 4 bases at J, with 12 bases between. Germline V gene data show CDR1 as SGHRS and CDR2 as YFSETQ. The CDR3 coding sequence is TGCGCCAGCAGTTCGGGGGCCGCCACCGGGGAGCTGTTTTTT. Protein sequence: CASSSGAATGELFF.

The rearrangement joins TRBV7-9 to TRBJ2-5, with 9 bases fitting TRBD2. V trimming: 1 base; J trimming: 1 base; junction bases outside the gene matches: 10. This CDR3 comprises 18 residues. Germline-derived CDR1 and CDR2 are SEHNR and FQNEAQ (reference sequence). CDR3 in amino acids: CASSLEFTSGQTQETQYF. CDR3 sequence (DNA): TGTGCCAGCAGCTTAGAATTTACTAGCGGGCAGACCCAAGAGACCCAGTACTTC.

A word on this clone: This sample includes further DNA sequences coding for the same CDR3. This sequence joins TRBV10-3 and TRBJ2-7; D perhaps matches TRBD2 (5 bases). Germline lookup yields CDR1 ENHRY and CDR2 SYGVKD. The ends were cut back, 6 bases at V and 2 bases at J, with 8 bases in the middle. The CDR3 contains 12 residues. CDR3 nucleotides: TGTGCCATCAGGGACTCTCCCTACGAGCAGTACTTC. This translates into CAIRDSPYEQYF.

The chain joins TRBV6-5 to TRBJ1-1; no firm D call. Germline V gives CDR1 MNHEY, CDR2 SVGAGI. V was clipped by 2 bases and J by 1 base, with 11 bases between them. The CDR3 has 15 amino acids. The CDR3: CASSYQSQGNTEAFF. The CDR3 DNA is TGTGCCAGCAGTTACCAGAGCCAAGGGAACACTGAAGCTTTCTTT.

The chain couples TRBV2 to TRBJ1-1; 7 bases are shared with TRBD1. CDR3 length equals 14 residues. The V segment lost 2 bases and the J segment 7 bases; nucleotides outside the gene matches: 7. Germline CDR1 is SNHLY and CDR2 is FYNNEI. CDR3 sequence: CASSEQTGRGEAFF. CDR3 bases: TGTGCCAGCAGTGAACAGACAGGGAGGGGTGAAGCTTTCTTT.

This clone has only a few counts. The gene calls are TRBV7-2 and TRBJ1-1; D is ambiguous. Germline V gives CDR1 SGHTA, CDR2 FQGNSA. The CDR3 runs to 14 residues. The germline V and J ends were trimmed by 2 bases and 4 bases, with 11 bases remaining between them. CDR3 in amino acids: CASSLLEVVTEAFF. The CDR3 DNA sequence: TGTGCCAGCAGCTTATTGGAAGTTGTCACTGAAGCTTTCTTT.

The genes are TRBV27 and TRBJ1-2; weak D call: TRBD1 (6 bases). The CDR3 is 15 residues long. Trimming shortened V by 2 bases and J by 5 bases, and 15 bases separated the two germline ends. Per germline, CDR1 MNHEY and CDR2 SMNVEV (reference sequence). CDR3 amino acids: CASSLTGTGIYGYTF. Here the CDR3 DNA reads TGTGCCAGCAGTTTAACAGGGACCGGGATATATGGCTACACCTTC.

This chain joins TRBV2 and TRBJ2-3; no clear D gene. The CDR3 extends over 11 amino acids. Germline V CDR1 and CDR2: SNHLY, FYNNEI. Trimming left V 6 bases short and J 6 bases short, with 7 bases between. CDR3 DNA sequence: TGTGCCAGCAGGGTCAGGGATACGCAGTATTTT. Its translation is CASRVRDTQYF. Full variable domain (remainder filled in from reference TRBV2 and TRBJ2-3): EPEVTQTPSHQVTQMGQEVILRCVPISNHLYFYWYRQILGQKVEFLVSFYNNEISEKSEIFDDQFSVERPDGSNFTLKIRSTKLEDSAMYFCASRVRDTQYFGPGTRLTVL.

The rearrangement links TRBV5-1 to TRBJ1-1, with no clear D. The length of the CDR3 is 13 residues. V lost 4 bases and J lost 0, with 7 bases in between. The germline gives CDR1 SGHRS, CDR2 YFSETQ. This chain's CDR3 is CASSPRVNTEAFF. The CDR3 DNA follows: TGCGCCAGCAGCCCCCGGGTGAACACTGAAGCTTTCTTT.